The clone carrying this T cell receptor (beta chain) was seen a few times. In the authors' methods: Amplified reference gene primers provided the basis for estimating nucleated cell counts. Generated by immunoSEQ multiplex PCR, the TCRdb table keeps only in-frame clones and is missing some. V and J calls plus clone size are reproduced from that table; the DNA served to infer D and trimming. This sample has more than 200,000 clones, with more than 75% found just once. Participants were aged about 18 to 100 years, lived in 25 or so US areas, and enrolled virtually. The sample comes from a study of blood T cell repertoires in COVID-19. As for the study in general: For recovered donors of Cohort 3, there were two negative PCRs, clearance, or symptom resolution. The analysed material was cDNA or gDNA that came from T cells, B-cell-depleted T cells, or PBMCs.

This CDR3 is built from 15 residues. Trimming took off 11 bases at V and 2 bases at J, with 18 bases between the two ends. CDR1 and CDR2 from the germline V gene are MDHEN and SYDVKM. The sample comprised PBMCs or T cells enriched from blood (not recorded which). The sequence was obtained from a man younger than 40 in a cohort exposed to, infected with or recovered from COVID-19 (not recorded which). The chain carries TRBV28 and TRBJ2-2; tentatively, D is TRBD2 (6 bases). CDR3 sequence: CAAREAGTNTGELFF. The CDR3 DNA sequence: TGTGCCGCTCGCGAGGCCGGGACTAACACCGGGGAGCTGTTTTTT. The full variable domain, completed using reference TRBV28 and TRBJ2-2, is DVKVTQSSRYLVKRTGEKVFLECVQDMDHENMFWYRQDPGLGLRLIYFSYDVKMKEKGDIPEGYSVSREKKERFSLILESASTNQTSMYLCAAREAGTNTGELFFGEGSRLTVL.